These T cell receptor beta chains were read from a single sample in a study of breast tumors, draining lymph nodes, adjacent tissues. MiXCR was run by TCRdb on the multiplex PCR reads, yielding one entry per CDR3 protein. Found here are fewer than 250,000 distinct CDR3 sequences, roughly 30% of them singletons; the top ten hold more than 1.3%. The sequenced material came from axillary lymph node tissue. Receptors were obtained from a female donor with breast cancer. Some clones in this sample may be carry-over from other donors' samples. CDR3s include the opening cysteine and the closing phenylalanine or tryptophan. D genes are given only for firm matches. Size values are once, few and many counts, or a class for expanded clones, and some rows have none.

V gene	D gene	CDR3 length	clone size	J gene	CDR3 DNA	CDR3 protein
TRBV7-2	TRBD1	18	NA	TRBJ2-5	TGTGCCAGCAGCCCCTTCCCGCCGGGACAGGGTCTCTACGAGACCCAGTACTTC	CASSPFPPGQGLYETQYF
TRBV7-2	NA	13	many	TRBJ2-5	TGTGCCAGCAGCTTAGTCCGGGCCGAGACCCAGTACTTC	CASSLVRAETQYF
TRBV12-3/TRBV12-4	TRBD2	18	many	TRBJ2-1	TGTGCCAGCAGACCCAACCTCGGGACTAGCGGGAGGTCCAATGAGCAGTTCTTC	CASRPNLGTSGRSNEQFF
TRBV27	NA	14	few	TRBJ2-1	TGTGCCATCCCGCGAGGGGCAGGGGAATGTGAGCAGTTCTTC	CAIPRGAGECEQFF
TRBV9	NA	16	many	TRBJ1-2	TGTGCCAGCAGCGTCAAGGCCAAACAGGGTAACTATGGCTACACCTTC	CASSVKAKQGNYGYTF
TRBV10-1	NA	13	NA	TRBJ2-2	TGCGCCAGCAGTGGGAGTAACACCGGGGAGCTGTTTTTT	CASSGSNTGELFF
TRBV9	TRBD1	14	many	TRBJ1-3	TGTGCCAGCAGCACCCAGACAGGGACGGGAACCATATATTTT	CASSTQTGTGTIYF
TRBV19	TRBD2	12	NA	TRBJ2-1	TGTACCAGTAGTATAGCAGGGTCGGGGGGGTTCTTC	CTSSIAGSGGFF
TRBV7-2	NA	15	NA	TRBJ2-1	TGTGCCAGCAGCCCCCACCCGAGCCCCTACAATGAGCAGTTCTTC	CASSPHPSPYNEQFF
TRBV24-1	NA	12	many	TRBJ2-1	TGTGCCACCAGTGATACGTACAATGAGCAGTTCTTC	CATSDTYNEQFF
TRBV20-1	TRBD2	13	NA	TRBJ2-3	TGCAGTGCCCGGACTAGCGGGAGTGTTACGCAGTATTTT	CSARTSGSVTQYF
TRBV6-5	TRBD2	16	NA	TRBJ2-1	TGTGCCAGCGGTCCCGGACTAGCGGGAGGGAGTAATGAGCAGTTCTTC	CASGPGLAGGSNEQFF
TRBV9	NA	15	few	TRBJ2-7	TGTGTCAGCAGCGGTTGGTCCACAGGGTTACACGAGCAGTACTTC	CVSSGWSTGLHEQYF
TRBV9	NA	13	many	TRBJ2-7	TGTGCCAGCAGCGTAGCGGACACCTACGAGCAGTACTTC	CASSVADTYEQYF
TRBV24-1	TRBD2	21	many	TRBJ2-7	TGTGCCACCAGTGACCACGGGCTAGCGTGGGACACTAGCGGCCCGACCTACGAGCAGTACTTC	CATSDHGLAWDTSGPTYEQYF
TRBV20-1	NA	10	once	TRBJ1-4	TGCAGTGCGAGCGGGGAAAAACTGTTTTTT	CSASGEKLFF
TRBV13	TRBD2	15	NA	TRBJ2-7	TGTGCCAGCAGCTTATTGGCGGGAGGGGACTACGAGCAGTACTTC	CASSLLAGGDYEQYF
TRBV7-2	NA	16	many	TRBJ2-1	TGTGCCAGCAGCTTAGAAGCGTCTAGCTCCTACAATGAGCAGTTCTTC	CASSLEASSSYNEQFF
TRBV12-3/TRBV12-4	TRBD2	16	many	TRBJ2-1	TGTGCCAGCAGTCTCCAACTAGCGTTAGTCTACAATGAGCAGTTCTTC	CASSLQLALVYNEQFF
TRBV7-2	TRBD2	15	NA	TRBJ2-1	TGTGCCAGCAGCGCGACTAGCGGGAGGGCCGATGAGCAGCTCTTC	CASSATSGRADEQLF
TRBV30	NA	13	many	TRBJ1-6	TGTGCCTGGAGTGCCCAGGAAGGTTCACCCCTCCACTTT	CAWSAQEGSPLHF
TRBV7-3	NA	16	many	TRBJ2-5	TGTGCCAGCAGCTTAAATGGGGCAGGACTTGGCGAGACCCAGTACTTC	CASSLNGAGLGETQYF
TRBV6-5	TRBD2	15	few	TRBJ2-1	TGTGCCAGCAGTCCCGGGAGGGCAACCTACAATGAGCAGTTCTTC	CASSPGRATYNEQFF
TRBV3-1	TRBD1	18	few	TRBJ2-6	TGTGCCAGCAGCCAAGCTTCCGGGACAGGGGTTGGGGCCAACGTCCTGACTTTC	CASSQASGTGVGANVLTF
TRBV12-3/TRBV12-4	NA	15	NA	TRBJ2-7	TGTGCCAGCAGTCAGTCCCCGGACGGGACTTACGAGCAGTACTTC	CASSQSPDGTYEQYF
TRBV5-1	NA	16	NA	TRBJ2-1	TGCGCCAGCAGCTTGGTGGGGCTAGTAAGCTCCAATGAGCAGTTCTTC	CASSLVGLVSSNEQFF
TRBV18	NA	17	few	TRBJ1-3	TGTGCCAGCTCACCAACTCCTAATTCGCCAACTGGAAACACCATATATTTT	CASSPTPNSPTGNTIYF
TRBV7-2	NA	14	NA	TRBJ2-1	TGTGTCAGCAGTTTAGCGGACTCATACAATGGGCAGTTCTTC	CVSSLADSYNGQFF
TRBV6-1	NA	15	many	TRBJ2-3	TGTGCCAGCAGTGCCGACTCCCCGGTCACAGATACGCAGTATTTT	CASSADSPVTDTQYF
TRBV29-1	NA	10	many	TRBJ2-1	TGCAGCGCTGGTTACAATGAGCAGTTCTTC	CSAGYNEQFF
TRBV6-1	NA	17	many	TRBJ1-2	TGTGCCAGCAGTGATCAGTCTCTCGACGGACTTATCTATGGCTACACCTTC	CASSDQSLDGLIYGYTF
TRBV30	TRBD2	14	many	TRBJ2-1	TGTGCCTGGAGCCCAGGACTAGCGGGAGTTACCCAGTTCTTC	CAWSPGLAGVTQFF
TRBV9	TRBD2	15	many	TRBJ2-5	TGTGCCAGCAGCGTAGACGCGGCGGGGGGCGGGACCCAGTACTTC	CASSVDAAGGGTQYF
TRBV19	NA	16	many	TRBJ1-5	TGTGCCAGTAGTACTATCCAGGGAGCTGGCAATCAGCCCCAGCATTTT	CASSTIQGAGNQPQHF
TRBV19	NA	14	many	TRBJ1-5	TGTGCCAGTGTGCCGGTGAACGGCAATCAGCCCCAGCATTTT	CASVPVNGNQPQHF
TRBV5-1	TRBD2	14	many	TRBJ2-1	TGCGCCAGCAGCTCACGGGGGGACTACAATGAGCAGTTCTTC	CASSSRGDYNEQFF
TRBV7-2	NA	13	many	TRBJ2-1	TGTGCCAGCAGCTCCCTACCTCAGGGAGAGCAGTTCTTC	CASSSLPQGEQFF
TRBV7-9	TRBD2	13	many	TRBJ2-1	TGTGCCAGCAGCTTAGTTTCTGGGACTAGCCCGTTCTTC	CASSLVSGTSPFF
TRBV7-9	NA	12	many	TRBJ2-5	TGTGCCGGCGGCAAGTACCAAGAGACCCAGTACTTC	CAGGKYQETQYF
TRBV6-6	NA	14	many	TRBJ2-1	TGTGCCAGCACCTCCGGGGTAAGGTATGATGAGCAGTTCTTC	CASTSGVRYDEQFF
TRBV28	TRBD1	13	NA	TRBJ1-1	TGTGCCAGCAGTGGGGACAGGGACACTGAAGCTTTCTTT	CASSGDRDTEAFF
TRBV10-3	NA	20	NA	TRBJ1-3	TGTGCCATCACGCGGGCCTGTTTGCAGGGACCTACAGAGTCTGGAAACACCATATATTTT	CAITRACLQGPTESGNTIYF
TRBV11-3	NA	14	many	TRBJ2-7	TGTGCCAGCAGGGAGATTACAGACTCCTACGAGCAGTACTTC	CASREITDSYEQYF
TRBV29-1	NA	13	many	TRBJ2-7	TGCAGCGTGCTTAGGGGGAGCTCCTACGAGCAGTACTTC	CSVLRGSSYEQYF
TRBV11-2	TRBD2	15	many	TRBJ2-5	TGTGCCAGCAGCTCCCGGGCGGGAGTTTATAAGACCCAGTACTTC	CASSSRAGVYKTQYF
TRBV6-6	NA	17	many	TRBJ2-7	TGTGCCAGCAGTTACTCCCCCGGGGTTAGCGAGACCTACGAGCAGTACTTC	CASSYSPGVSETYEQYF
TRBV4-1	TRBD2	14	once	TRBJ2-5	TGCGCCAGCAGCCCCAGAGCGGGGGGAGAGACCCAGTACTTC	CASSPRAGGETQYF
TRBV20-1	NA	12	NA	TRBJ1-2	TGCAGCGTTGTGGAGGCCACAACTGGAAACACCTTC	CSVVEATTGNTF
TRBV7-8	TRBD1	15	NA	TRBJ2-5	TGTGCCAGCAGCTTAGCGGGGACAGGGGGAAAGACCCAGTACTTC	CASSLAGTGGKTQYF
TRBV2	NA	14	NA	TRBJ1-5	TGTGCCAGCAGTGAACGCCGGAGCTCTCAGCCCCAGCATTTT	CASSERRSSQPQHF
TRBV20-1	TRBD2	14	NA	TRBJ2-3	TGCAGTGCCATGGGACTAGCTAGGGAAGATACGCAGTATTTT	CSAMGLAREDTQYF
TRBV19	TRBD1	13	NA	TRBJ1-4	TGTGCTAGCCCGACAGGGTTCTATGAAAAACTGTTTTTT	CASPTGFYEKLFF
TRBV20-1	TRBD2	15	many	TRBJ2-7	TGCAGTGCTAGTACCGGACTAGCGCTATCCTACGAGCAGTACTTC	CSASTGLALSYEQYF